The entry that follows covers one TCR beta chain sequence. The TCRbeta library was prepared with unique molecular identifiers. TCRdb processed the PCR reads anew with MiXCR; each CDR3 protein has one entry. The profile shows about 870,000 distinct CDR3 sequences, 16% of them singletons. This record comes from a study of T-cell reconstitution after alpha-beta-depleted transplantation in children. This CDR3 spans 14 amino acids. From germline, CDR1 is SGHTA and CDR2 FQGTGA. With 2 bases removed from V and 6 bases from J, the gap between germline ends came to 10 bases. The V call is TRBV7-3, the J call TRBJ2-2; no reliable D call. The sample here was PBMCs, mostly from graft donor cells, taken 360 days after TCRalphabeta/CD19-depleted stem cell transplant. The sequence derives from a male patient between 5 and 17 years old who had a stem cell transplant for acute lymphoblastic leukemia, so the T cells may come from the graft donor. CDR3 DNA: TGTGCCAGCAGCTTAGGGGTATCCGCCGGGGAGCTGTTTTTT. It codes for CASSLGVSAGELFF.